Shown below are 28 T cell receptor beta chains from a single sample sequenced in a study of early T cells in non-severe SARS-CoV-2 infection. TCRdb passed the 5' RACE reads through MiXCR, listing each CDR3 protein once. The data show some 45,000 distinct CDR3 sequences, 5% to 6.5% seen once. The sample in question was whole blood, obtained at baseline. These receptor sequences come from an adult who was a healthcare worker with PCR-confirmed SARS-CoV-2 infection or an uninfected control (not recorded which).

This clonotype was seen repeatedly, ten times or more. CDR3 loop: CAPPSGVNEQFF. CDR3 DNA: TGTGCTCCTCCTTCCGGTGTGAATGAGCAGTTCTTC. The rearrangement joins TRBV12-5 to TRBJ2-1; D uncertain. The CDR3 extends over 12 amino acids. Trimming removed 11 bases from V and 7 bases from J, with 15 bases in between. Germline V gene sequence: CDR1 LGHNT, CDR2 FRNRAP.

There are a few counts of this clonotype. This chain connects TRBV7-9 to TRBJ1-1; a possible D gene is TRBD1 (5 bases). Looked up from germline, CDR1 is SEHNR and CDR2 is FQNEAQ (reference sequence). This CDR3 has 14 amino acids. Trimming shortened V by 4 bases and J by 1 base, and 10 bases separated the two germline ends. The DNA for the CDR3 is TGTGCCAGCAGCTCCTCCGGGGCGAACACTGAAGCTTTCTTT. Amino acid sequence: CASSSSGANTEAFF.

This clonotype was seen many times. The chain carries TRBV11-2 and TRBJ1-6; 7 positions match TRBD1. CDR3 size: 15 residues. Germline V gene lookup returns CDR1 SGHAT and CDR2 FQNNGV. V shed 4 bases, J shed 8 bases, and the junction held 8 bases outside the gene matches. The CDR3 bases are TGTGCCAGCAGCTCTTTGACAGGGATGGATTCACCCCTCCACTTT. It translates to CASSSLTGMDSPLHF.

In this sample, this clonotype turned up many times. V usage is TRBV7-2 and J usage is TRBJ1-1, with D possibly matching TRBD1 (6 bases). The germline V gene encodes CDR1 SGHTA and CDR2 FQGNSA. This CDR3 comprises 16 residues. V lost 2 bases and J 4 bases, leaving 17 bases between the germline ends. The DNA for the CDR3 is TGTGCCAGCAGCTTACCCCGACGCGGAGGGGGCACTGAAGCTTTCTTT. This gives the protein CASSLPRRGGGTEAFF.

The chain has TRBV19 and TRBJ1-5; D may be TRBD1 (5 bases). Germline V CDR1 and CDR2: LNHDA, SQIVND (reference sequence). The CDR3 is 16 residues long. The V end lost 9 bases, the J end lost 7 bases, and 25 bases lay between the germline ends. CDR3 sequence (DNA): TGTGCCAGCACTAAACGTGGAGCGAGGGGACGACAGCCCCAGCATTTT. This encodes CASTKRGARGRQPQHF.

The DNA for the CDR3 is TGTGCCAGCAGCCCGGGACTAGCCGGTGAGCAGTTCTTC. Translating gives CASSPGLAGEQFF. The chain combines TRBV12-3 or TRBV12-4 with TRBJ2-1, with 9 bases matching TRBD2. J lost 9 bases, V lost 6 bases, and 6 bases had no gene match. The CDR3 is made up of 13 amino acids.

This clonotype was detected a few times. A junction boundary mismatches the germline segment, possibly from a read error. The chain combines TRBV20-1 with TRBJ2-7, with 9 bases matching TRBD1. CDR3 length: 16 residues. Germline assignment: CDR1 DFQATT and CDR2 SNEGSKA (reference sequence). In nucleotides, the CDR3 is TGCAGTGCCAGAGGGGATCCGGGACAGGGACCTTACGAGCAGTACTTC. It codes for CSARGDPGQGPYEQYF.

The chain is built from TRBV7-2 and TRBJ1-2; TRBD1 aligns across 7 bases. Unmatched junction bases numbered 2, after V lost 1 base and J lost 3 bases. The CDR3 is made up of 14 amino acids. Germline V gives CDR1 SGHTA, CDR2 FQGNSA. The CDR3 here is CASSLGQGDYGYTF. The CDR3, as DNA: TGTGCCAGCAGCTTAGGACAGGGAGACTATGGCTACACCTTC.

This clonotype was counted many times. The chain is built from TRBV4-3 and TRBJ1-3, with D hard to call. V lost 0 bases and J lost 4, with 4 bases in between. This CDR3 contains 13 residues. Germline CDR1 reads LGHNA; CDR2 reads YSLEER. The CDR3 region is CASSQDQGNTIYF. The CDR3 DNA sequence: TGCGCCAGCAGCCAAGATCAGGGAAACACCATATATTTT.

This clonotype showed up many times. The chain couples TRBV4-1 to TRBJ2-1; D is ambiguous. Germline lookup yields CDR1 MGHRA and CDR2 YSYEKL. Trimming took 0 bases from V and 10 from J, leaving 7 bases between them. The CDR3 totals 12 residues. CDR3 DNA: TGCGCCAGCAGCCAAGATCGTCGGGAGCAGTTCTTC. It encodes CASSQDRREQFF.

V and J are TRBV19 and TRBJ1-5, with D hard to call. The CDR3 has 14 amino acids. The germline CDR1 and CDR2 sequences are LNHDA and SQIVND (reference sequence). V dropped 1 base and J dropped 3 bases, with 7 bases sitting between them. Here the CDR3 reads CASSIVGTNQPQHF. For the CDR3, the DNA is TGTGCCAGTAGTATAGTCGGCACCAATCAGCCCCAGCATTTT.

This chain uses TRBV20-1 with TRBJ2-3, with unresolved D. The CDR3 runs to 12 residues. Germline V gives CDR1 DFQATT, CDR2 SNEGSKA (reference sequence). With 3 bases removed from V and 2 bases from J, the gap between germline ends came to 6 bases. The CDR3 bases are TGCAGTGCTAGGGGCAACACAGATACGCAGTATTTT. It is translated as CSARGNTDTQYF.

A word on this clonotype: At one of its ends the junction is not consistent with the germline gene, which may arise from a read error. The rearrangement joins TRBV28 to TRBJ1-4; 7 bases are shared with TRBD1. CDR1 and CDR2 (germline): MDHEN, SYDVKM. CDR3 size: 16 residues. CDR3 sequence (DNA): TGTGCCAGCAGTCACGGGACAGTCACAACCAATGAAAAACTGTTTTTT. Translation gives CASSHGTVTTNEKLFF.

The DNA for the CDR3 is TGTGCCAGCAGCGTCCGGGACAGAGCAGATACGCAGTATTTT. Its translation is CASSVRDRADTQYF. This chain connects TRBV9 to TRBJ2-3, with TRBD1 identical over 7 bases. This CDR3 spans 14 amino acids. Per the germline V gene, CDR1 is SGDLS and CDR2 is YYNGEE. V trimming: 2 bases; J trimming: 4 bases; junction bases outside the gene matches: 4.

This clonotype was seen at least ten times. The CDR3 DNA reads as TGTGCCAGCAGCTTAGAGGTGGGGGAGCTGTTTTTT. Residues: CASSLEVGELFF. This rearrangement joins TRBV7-2 to TRBJ2-2, with D uncertain. The CDR3 loop spans 12 amino acids. CDR1 is SGHTA, CDR2 FQGNSA, per germline. V lost 1 base to trimming and J lost 8 bases, with 5 bases between them. Variable domain in full (rest from reference TRBV7-2 and TRBJ2-2): GAGVSQSPSNKVTEKGKDVELRCDPISGHTALYWYRQSLGQGLEFLIYFQGNSAPDKSGLPSDRFSAERTGGSVSTLTIQRTQQEDSAVYLCASSLEVGELFFGEGSRLTVL.

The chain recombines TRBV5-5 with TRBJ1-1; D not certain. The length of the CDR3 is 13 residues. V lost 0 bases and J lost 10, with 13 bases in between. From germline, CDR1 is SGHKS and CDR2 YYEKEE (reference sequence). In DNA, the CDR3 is TGTGCCAGCAGCTTGGGGCCAAAAGGCGGAGCTTTCTTT. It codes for CASSLGPKGGAFF. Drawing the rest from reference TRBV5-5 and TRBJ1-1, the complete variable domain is DAGVTQSPTHLIKTRGQQVTLRCSPISGHKSVSWYQQVLGQGPQFIFQYYEKEERGRGNFPDRFSARQFPNYSSELNVNALLLGDSALYLCASSLGPKGGAFFGQGTRLTVV.

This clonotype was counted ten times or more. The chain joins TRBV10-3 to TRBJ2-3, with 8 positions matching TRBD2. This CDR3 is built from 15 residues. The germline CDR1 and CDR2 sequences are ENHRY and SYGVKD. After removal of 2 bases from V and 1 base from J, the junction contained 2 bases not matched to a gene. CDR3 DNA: TGTGCCATCAGTGAGACTAGCGGCCGCACAGATACGCAGTATTTT. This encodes CAISETSGRTDTQYF.

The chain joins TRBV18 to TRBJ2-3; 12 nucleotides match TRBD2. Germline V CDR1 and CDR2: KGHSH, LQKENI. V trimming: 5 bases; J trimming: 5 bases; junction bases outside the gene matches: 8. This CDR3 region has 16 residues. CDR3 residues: CASSTRLAGAGDTQYF. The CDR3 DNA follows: TGTGCCAGCTCAACCAGACTAGCGGGGGCTGGAGATACGCAGTATTTT.

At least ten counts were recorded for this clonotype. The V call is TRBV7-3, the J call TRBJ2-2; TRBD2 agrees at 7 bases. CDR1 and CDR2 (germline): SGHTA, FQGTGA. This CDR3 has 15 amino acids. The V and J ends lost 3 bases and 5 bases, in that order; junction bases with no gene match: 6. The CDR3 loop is CASSLMAGETGELFF. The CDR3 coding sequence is TGTGCCAGCAGCTTGATGGCGGGGGAGACCGGGGAGCTGTTTTTT.

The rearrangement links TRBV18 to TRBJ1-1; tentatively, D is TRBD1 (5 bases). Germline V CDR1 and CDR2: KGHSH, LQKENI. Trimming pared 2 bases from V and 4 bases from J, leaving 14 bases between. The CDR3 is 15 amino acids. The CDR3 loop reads CASSPGEARVTEAFF. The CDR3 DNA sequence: TGTGCCAGCTCACCAGGTGAGGCCAGGGTCACTGAAGCTTTCTTT.

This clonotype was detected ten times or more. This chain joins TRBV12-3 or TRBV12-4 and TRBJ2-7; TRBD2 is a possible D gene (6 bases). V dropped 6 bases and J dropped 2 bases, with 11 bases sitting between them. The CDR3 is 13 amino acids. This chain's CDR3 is CASSGGSTYEQYF. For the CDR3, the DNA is TGTGCCAGCAGCGGGGGATCTACCTACGAGCAGTACTTC.

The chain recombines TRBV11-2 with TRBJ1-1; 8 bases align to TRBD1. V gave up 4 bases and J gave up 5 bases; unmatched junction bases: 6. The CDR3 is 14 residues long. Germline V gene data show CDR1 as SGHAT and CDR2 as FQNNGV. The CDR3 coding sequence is TGTGCCAGCAGCTCACATAACAGGGGGACTGAAGCTTTCTTT. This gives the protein CASSSHNRGTEAFF.

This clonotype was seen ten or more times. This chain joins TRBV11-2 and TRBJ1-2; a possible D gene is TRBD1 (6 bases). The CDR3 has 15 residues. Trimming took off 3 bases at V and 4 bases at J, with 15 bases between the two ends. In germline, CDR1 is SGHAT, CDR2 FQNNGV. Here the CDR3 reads CASSFADSIPYGYTF. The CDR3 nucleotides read TGTGCCAGCAGCTTCGCGGACAGCATCCCCTATGGCTACACCTTC.

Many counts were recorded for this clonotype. The CDR3 loop is CASSFRWDQPQHF. The CDR3, as DNA: TGTGCCAGCAGTTTTAGGTGGGACCAGCCCCAGCATTTT. J is TRBJ1-5 and V is TRBV12-3 or TRBV12-4; perhaps TRBD1 as D (5 bases). This CDR3 comprises 13 residues. Trimming shortened V by 3 bases and J by 7 bases, and 10 bases separated the two germline ends.

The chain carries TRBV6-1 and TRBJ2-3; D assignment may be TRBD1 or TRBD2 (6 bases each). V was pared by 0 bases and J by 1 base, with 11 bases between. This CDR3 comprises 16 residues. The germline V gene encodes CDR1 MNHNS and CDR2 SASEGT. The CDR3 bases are TGTGCCAGCAGTGAAGCGCCCGGGGGCGGCACAGATACGCAGTATTTT. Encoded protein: CASSEAPGGGTDTQYF.

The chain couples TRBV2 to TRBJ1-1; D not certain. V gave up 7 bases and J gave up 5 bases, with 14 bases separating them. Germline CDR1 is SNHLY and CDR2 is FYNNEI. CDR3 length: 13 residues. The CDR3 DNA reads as TGTGCCAGCAATACCGGGGAGAGGACTGAAGCTTTCTTT. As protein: CASNTGERTEAFF.

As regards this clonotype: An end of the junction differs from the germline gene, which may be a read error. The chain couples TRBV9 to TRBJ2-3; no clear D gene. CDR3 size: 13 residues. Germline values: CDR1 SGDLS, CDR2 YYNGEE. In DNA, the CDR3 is TGTGACAGCAGCGTAGCCGTCACAGATACGCAGTATTTT. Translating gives CDSSVAVTDTQYF.

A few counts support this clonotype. CDR3 amino acids: CASSADQYNEQFF. CDR3 DNA: TGTGCCAGCTCGGCCGATCAGTACAATGAGCAGTTCTTC. The chain links TRBV18 to TRBJ2-1; D uncertain. Germline V gives CDR1 KGHSH, CDR2 LQKENI. This CDR3 contains 13 residues. V gave up 6 bases and J gave up 4 bases, with 10 bases separating them.